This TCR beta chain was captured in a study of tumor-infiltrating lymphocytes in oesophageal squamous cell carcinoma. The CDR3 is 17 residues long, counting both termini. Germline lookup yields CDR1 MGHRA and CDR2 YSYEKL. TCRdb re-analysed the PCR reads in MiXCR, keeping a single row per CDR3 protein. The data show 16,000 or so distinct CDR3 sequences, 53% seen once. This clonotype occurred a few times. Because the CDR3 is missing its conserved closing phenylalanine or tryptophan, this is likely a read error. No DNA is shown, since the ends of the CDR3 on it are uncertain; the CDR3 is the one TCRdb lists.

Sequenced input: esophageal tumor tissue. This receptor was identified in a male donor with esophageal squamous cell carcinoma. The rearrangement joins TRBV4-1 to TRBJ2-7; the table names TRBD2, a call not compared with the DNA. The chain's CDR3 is CASSQTGRENYGYTFGS.